This entry lists 6 T cell receptor beta chains sequenced from one sample in a study of cytomegalovirus exposure and HLA in healthy donors. Method: immunoSEQ multiplex PCR; TCRdb's copy keeps in-frame clones and lacks some. This table has fewer than 120,000 clones, roughly 90% appearing once. The sample comprised PBMCs. The receptors here all came from a woman in her late teens or twenties in good health and CMV-seronegative.

CDR3 loop: CASSLGLEDEQYF. The CDR3 nucleotides are TGTGCCAGCAGCTTGGGACTAGAGGACGAGCAGTACTTC. The chain combines TRBV5-4 with TRBJ2-7; tentatively, D is TRBD2 (6 bases). Germline CDR1 reads SGHNT; CDR2 reads YYREEE (reference sequence). The CDR3 contains 13 residues. Between the trimmed V and J ends, which lost 0 bases and 5 bases, there was a span of 9 bases.

The chain joins TRBV28 to TRBJ2-3; 7 bases match TRBD1. V gave up 3 bases and J gave up 2 bases; unmatched junction bases: 8. Germline assignment: CDR1 MDHEN and CDR2 SYDVKM. There are 16 residues in the CDR3. For the CDR3, the DNA is TGTGCCAGCAGTTTGGGACAGCAGGCTTTCACAGATACGCAGTATTTT. It encodes CASSLGQQAFTDTQYF.

The chain links TRBV15 to TRBJ1-3, with a possible D match to TRBD1 (6 bases). This CDR3 is 17 amino acids long. CDR1 LNHNV and CDR2 YYDKDF come from the germline V gene (reference sequence). V was shortened by 3 bases and J by 0 bases, with 15 bases between the two germline ends. The CDR3 is CATSSLQDRYSGNTIYF. The CDR3 DNA follows: TGTGCCACCAGCAGCCTCCAGGACAGATACTCTGGAAACACCATATATTTT.

V and J are TRBV13 and TRBJ2-1; D uncertain. This CDR3 has 15 residues. The V end was cut by 2 bases, the J end by 1 base, with 9 bases between. Germline V CDR1 and CDR2: PRHDT, FYEKMQ (reference sequence). The CDR3 spells CASSLRQASYNEQFF. CDR3 in DNA: TGTGCCAGCAGCTTACGGCAGGCGTCCTACAATGAGCAGTTCTTC. The whole variable domain, remainder taken from reference TRBV13 and TRBJ2-1, is AAGVIQSPRHLIKEKRETATLKCYPIPRHDTVYWYQQGPGQDPQFLISFYEKMQSDKGSIPDRFSAQQFSDYHSELNMSSLELGDSALYFCASSLRQASYNEQFFGPGTRLTVL.

The CDR3 reads CASRGHGTGRTSYTF. CDR3 coding DNA: TGTGCCAGCAGGGGGCACGGGACAGGGCGGACGAGCTACACCTTC. The genes are TRBV28 and TRBJ1-2; TRBD1 matches 9 bases. This CDR3 spans 15 amino acids. V lost 6 bases and J lost 9; bases outside the gene matches: 14. Germline-derived CDR1 and CDR2 are MDHEN and SYDVKM.

This chain joins TRBV30 and TRBJ2-1, with D perhaps matching TRBD1 (6 bases). The CDR3 runs 14 residues. V was trimmed by 5 bases and J by 4 bases, leaving 15 bases between them. Germline loops: CDR1 GTSNPN, CDR2 SVGIG (reference sequence). CDR3 coding DNA: TGTGCCTGGGAAAGGCGAAGGGGGTACAATGAGCAGTTCTTC. This gives the protein CAWERRRGYNEQFF.